The text below deals with one T cell receptor beta chain. Its antigen is as yet unknown. This entry comes from a study of beta chain features in type 1 diabetes. Study observations and caveats: Patients with Type 1 diabetes showed moderately but significantly shorter TCRB CDR3s in all four CD4+ subsets.

The whole isolated RNA underwent reverse transcription, so sequencing captured expressed TCRB transcripts. TCRdb's copy holds only in-frame clones and misses some; the assay was immunoSEQ multiplex PCR. The sample carries roughly 230,000 clones, roughly 11% recorded once. This CDR3 is 14 amino acids long. V was shortened by 10 bases and J by 5 bases, with 18 bases between the two germline ends. Germline lookup yields CDR1 ENHRY and CDR2 SYGVKD. This receptor was obtained from a man aged 25-45 years with type 1 diabetes. Sequenced: naive CD4+ T cells from blood. The chain combines TRBV10-3 with TRBJ2-1; the D gene is possibly TRBD1 (5 bases). CDR3 coding DNA: TGTGCCACGTCTCACAGGAATGAGGACAATGAGCAGTTCTTC. Its translation: CATSHRNEDNEQFF.